What follows are 32 T cell receptor beta chains derived from one specimen sequenced in a study of graft-versus-host responses after intestinal transplantation. Generated by immunoSEQ multiplex PCR, the TCRdb table keeps only in-frame clones and is missing some. The sample carries around 50,000 clones, approximately 90% recorded once. The specimen was PBMCs, collected 26 days after transplant. Every receptor here comes from a human patient who received an intestinal transplant, so some T cells may come from the graft donor.

The CDR3 DNA follows: TGTGCCTGGAGTATAGAGGTGGCCGGGGAGCTGTTTTTT. Translating gives CAWSIEVAGELFF. The rearrangement joins TRBV30 to TRBJ2-2; D not resolved. CDR1 and CDR2 from the germline V gene are GTSNPN and SVGIG (reference sequence). CDR3 size: 13 residues. V shed 2 bases and J shed 6 bases, with 10 bases lying between them.

The V call is TRBV4-1, the J call TRBJ2-3; 10 positions match TRBD1. The CDR3 spans 15 residues. The trim removed 7 bases at V and 3 bases at J, leaving 7 bases unmatched. Germline assignment: CDR1 MGHRA and CDR2 YSYEKL. The CDR3 sequence: CASTLTGGITDTQYF. The CDR3 DNA sequence: TGCGCCAGCACCTTGACAGGGGGCATAACAGATACGCAGTATTTT.

This clone has a handful of counts. The V gene is TRBV5-1, the J gene TRBJ2-3, with a possible D match to TRBD1 (6 bases). This CDR3 contains 17 residues. CDR1 is SGHRS and CDR2 is YFSETQ in the germline V gene. V lost 3 bases and J 4 bases, leaving 21 bases between the germline ends. The CDR3 DNA sequence: TGCGCCAGCAGCTCAGGATCGACAGGCGGAGTCGCAGATACGCAGTATTTT. Encoded protein: CASSSGSTGGVADTQYF.

The chain has TRBV6-4 and TRBJ2-3; 8 bases agree with TRBD1. The trim removed 3 bases at V and 1 base at J, leaving 0 bases unmatched. CDR1 and CDR2 from the germline V gene are MRHNA and SNTAGT. The CDR3 covers 14 residues. Written as DNA, the CDR3 is TGTGCCAGCAGTGAGGGACAGGGCACAGATACGCAGTATTTT. Translation gives CASSEGQGTDTQYF.

The CDR3 reads CASRTGSSYNEQFF. The CDR3, as DNA: TGTGCCAGCAGGACGGGGAGCTCCTACAATGAGCAGTTCTTC. This sequence joins TRBV27 and TRBJ2-1, with TRBD2 as a possible D gene (5 bases). V was clipped by 6 bases and J by 0 bases, with 9 bases between them. Germline lookup yields CDR1 MNHEY and CDR2 SMNVEV (reference sequence). This CDR3 is built from 14 residues.

This chain links TRBV7-3 with TRBJ1-1, with D possibly being TRBD1 (6 bases). This CDR3 is built from 14 residues. V dropped 4 bases and J dropped 0 bases, with 9 bases sitting between them. Germline V gives CDR1 SGHTA, CDR2 FQGTGA. The CDR3 bases are TGTGCCAGCAGCTCGGACAGCTTGAACACTGAAGCTTTCTTT. It yields the protein CASSSDSLNTEAFF.

This clone was seen only once. The chain couples TRBV19 to TRBJ1-5; unclear D gene. The V end was cut by 3 bases, the J end by 0 bases, with 12 bases between. CDR1 LNHDA and CDR2 SQIVND come from the germline V gene (reference sequence). The CDR3 contains 16 residues. In nucleotides, the CDR3 is TGTGCCAGTAGTATGGGGAAGGGAGTTAGCAATCAGCCCCAGCATTTT. As protein: CASSMGKGVSNQPQHF.

The chain is built from TRBV25-1 and TRBJ2-2; tentatively, D is TRBD1 (6 bases). The CDR3 has 13 amino acids. V lost 7 bases and J 6 bases, leaving 12 bases between the germline ends. In germline, CDR1 is MGHDK, CDR2 SYGVNS. The CDR3 spells CASTLGGPGELFF. The CDR3 region has the DNA TGTGCCAGCACATTAGGGGGACCCGGGGAGCTGTTTTTT.

The chain joins TRBV28 to TRBJ1-4; D is unresolved. Per the germline V gene, CDR1 is MDHEN and CDR2 is SYDVKM. The CDR3 loop spans 15 amino acids. Trimming removed 6 bases at V and 4 bases at J, with 15 bases between. The CDR3: CASSPYRGRNEKLFF. In DNA, the CDR3 is TGTGCCAGCAGCCCGTATCGAGGGCGTAATGAAAAACTGTTTTTT. Using reference TRBV28 and TRBJ1-4 for the parts outside the CDR3, the full variable domain is DVKVTQSSRYLVKRTGEKVFLECVQDMDHENMFWYRQDPGLGLRLIYFSYDVKMKEKGDIPEGYSVSREKKERFSLILESASTNQTSMYLCASSPYRGRNEKLFFGSGTQLSVL.

This clone was observed a single time. This chain uses TRBV27 with TRBJ1-1, with a possible D match to TRBD1 (5 bases). This CDR3 is 14 amino acids long. Germline V gene data show CDR1 as MNHEY and CDR2 as SMNVEV (reference sequence). Deletions cut 2 bases from V and 5 bases from J, with 12 bases between. CDR3 nucleotide sequence: TGTGCCAGCAGTTTAACTTTGGGGCAGACTGAAGCTTTCTTT. Amino acid sequence: CASSLTLGQTEAFF.

J is TRBJ2-7 and V is TRBV7-9; 13 bases map to TRBD2. V lost 3 bases, J lost 4 bases, and 3 bases stayed unmatched. Germline values: CDR1 SEHNR, CDR2 FQNEAQ (reference sequence). This CDR3 contains 15 residues. This CDR3 is CASSLTSGGTYEQYF. The CDR3 DNA sequence: TGTGCCAGCAGCTTGACTAGCGGGGGGACGTACGAGCAGTACTTC.

This chain links TRBV19 with TRBJ1-6; D unresolved. This CDR3 has 15 amino acids. Trimming took 0 bases from V and 10 from J, leaving 13 bases between them. From germline, CDR1 is LNHDA and CDR2 SQIVND (reference sequence). The CDR3: CASSIDRTPGSPLHF. Here the CDR3 DNA reads TGTGCCAGTAGTATAGATCGGACTCCCGGGTCACCCCTCCACTTT.

The CDR3 DNA is TGTGCCAGCAGCTTGGGCGGGGATGAGCAGTTCTTC. Residues: CASSLGGDEQFF. J is TRBJ2-1 and V is TRBV5-6; maybe TRBD2 (6 bases). The V gene lost 0 bases and the J gene lost 8 bases, with 6 bases spanning the gap. The length of the CDR3 is 12 residues. CDR1 SGHDT and CDR2 YYEEEE come from the germline V gene.

The rearrangement links TRBV2 to TRBJ2-2, with D possibly being TRBD1 (7 bases). Germline values: CDR1 SNHLY, CDR2 FYNNEI. The CDR3 is made up of 15 amino acids. V lost 6 bases and J lost 2, with 13 bases in between. The CDR3: CASRRQGGNTGELFF. In nucleotides, the CDR3 is TGTGCCAGCAGAAGACAGGGAGGAAACACCGGGGAGCTGTTTTTT. Full variable domain (missing parts from reference TRBV2 and TRBJ2-2): EPEVTQTPSHQVTQMGQEVILRCVPISNHLYFYWYRQILGQKVEFLVSFYNNEISEKSEIFDDQFSVERPDGSNFTLKIRSTKLEDSAMYFCASRRQGGNTGELFFGEGSRLTVL.

The V gene is TRBV5-4, the J gene TRBJ2-1; 8 bases fit TRBD2. CDR1 SGHNT and CDR2 YYREEE come from the germline V gene (reference sequence). The V and J ends lost 2 bases and 0 bases, in that order; junction bases with no gene match: 1. The CDR3 is made up of 15 amino acids. CDR3 sequence: CASSFSGASYNEQFF. The CDR3 DNA reads as TGTGCCAGCAGCTTTAGCGGGGCCTCCTACAATGAGCAGTTCTTC.

The chain carries TRBV4-1 and TRBJ2-5; tentative D call: TRBD2 (5 bases). The CDR3 has 15 residues. Germline assignment: CDR1 MGHRA and CDR2 YSYEKL. V was pared by 5 bases and J by 5 bases, with 18 bases between. The CDR3 sequence: CASSSGEGGQETQYF. The CDR3 DNA is TGCGCCAGCAGCTCCGGGGAAGGAGGTCAGGAGACCCAGTACTTC.

The genes are TRBV5-1 and TRBJ1-2; no definite D call. The germline V gene encodes CDR1 SGHRS and CDR2 YFSETQ. This CDR3 spans 13 amino acids. The V end lost 2 bases, the J end lost 4 bases, and 9 bases lay between the germline ends. The CDR3 reads CASSFGRPYGYTF. CDR3 nucleotide sequence: TGCGCCAGCAGCTTCGGCAGGCCCTATGGCTACACCTTC.

As DNA, the CDR3 is TGTGCCAGCAGGCCACGGGGTCCCAATGAAAAACTGTTTTTT. Its protein product is CASRPRGPNEKLFF. The rearrangement joins TRBV6-5 to TRBJ1-4; D is undetermined. V was pared by 6 bases and J by 5 bases, with 13 bases between. CDR1 and CDR2 (germline): MNHEY, SVGAGI. The CDR3 is made up of 14 amino acids.

The rearrangement uses TRBV7-8 and TRBJ2-1; TRBD2 matches at 8 bases. Trimming took 4 bases from V and 8 from J; bases not matched to a gene: 10. The CDR3 spans 15 residues. Germline CDR1 SGHVS, CDR2 FQNEAQ. The DNA of the CDR3 is TGTGCCAGCAGCTCCCCGACTAGCGCCGGTGATGAGCAGTTCTTC. It is translated as CASSSPTSAGDEQFF.

J is TRBJ1-6 and V is TRBV19; D might be TRBD1 (6 bases). V lost 0 bases and J lost 0, with 15 bases in between. This CDR3 is 19 amino acids long. Germline lookup yields CDR1 LNHDA and CDR2 SQIVND (reference sequence). The CDR3 is CASSIDGQFLSSYNSPLHF. The CDR3 bases are TGTGCCAGTAGTATAGACGGACAGTTTCTCAGCTCCTATAATTCACCCCTCCACTTT.

The J gene is TRBJ1-2, the V gene TRBV7-2, with 10 bases that match TRBD1. The CDR3 spans 14 residues. In germline, CDR1 is SGHTA, CDR2 FQGNSA. The V and J ends lost 5 bases and 3 bases, in that order; junction bases with no gene match: 3. CDR3 DNA sequence: TGTGCCAGCAGCCCTGGGACAGGGGACTATGGCTACACCTTC. Its translation: CASSPGTGDYGYTF.

The chain is built from TRBV6-5 and TRBJ1-1, with D hard to call. Between the trimmed V and J ends, which lost 2 bases and 1 base, there was a span of 11 bases. The CDR3 consists of 15 residues. Per the germline V gene, CDR1 is MNHEY and CDR2 is SVGAGI. The CDR3 DNA reads as TGTGCCAGCAGTTACGGTAGCCAGACGAACACTGAAGCTTTCTTT. Translation: CASSYGSQTNTEAFF.

The J gene is TRBJ2-1, the V gene TRBV7-6; no definite D call. Trimming took off 1 base at V and 5 bases at J, with 9 bases between the two ends. Germline V gene sequence: CDR1 SGHVS, CDR2 FNYEAQ. The CDR3 totals 14 residues. The CDR3 sequence: CASSLVIGDNEQFF. Written as DNA, the CDR3 is TGTGCCAGCAGCTTAGTAATCGGAGACAATGAGCAGTTCTTC.

The CDR3 spells CASSLGTGGRNEQFF. Written as DNA, the CDR3 is TGTGCCAGCAGCTTAGGGACAGGGGGCAGGAATGAGCAGTTCTTC. The chain joins TRBV7-8 to TRBJ2-1, with TRBD1 matching 11 bases. V gave up 1 base and J gave up 7 bases; unmatched junction bases: 3. Germline assignment: CDR1 SGHVS and CDR2 FQNEAQ. CDR3 length: 15 residues.

V and J are TRBV2 and TRBJ1-1; 10 bases line up with TRBD1. Germline loops: CDR1 SNHLY, CDR2 FYNNEI. The CDR3 totals 15 residues. Trimming cost V 5 bases and J 7 bases; bases outside gene matches: 10. CDR3 amino acids: CASSQSRDRGGEAFF. In nucleotides, the CDR3 is TGTGCCAGCAGTCAATCCCGGGACAGGGGAGGTGAAGCTTTCTTT.

The rearrangement joins TRBV19 to TRBJ2-4; 7 bases agree with TRBD1. Trimming cost V 7 bases and J 9 bases; bases outside gene matches: 6. This CDR3 contains 12 residues. Germline CDR1 is LNHDA and CDR2 is SQIVND (reference sequence). This CDR3 is CASKGGQGIQYF. CDR3 DNA: TGTGCCAGTAAAGGGGGCCAGGGCATTCAGTACTTC. The whole variable domain, filled in from reference TRBV19 and TRBJ2-4, reads DGGITQSPKYLFRKEGQNVTLSCEQNLNHDAMYWYRQDPGQGLRLIYYSQIVNDFQKGDIAEGYSVSREKKESFPLTVTSAQKNPTAFYLCASKGGQGIQYFGAGTRLSVL.

The rearrangement uses TRBV5-1 and TRBJ1-4, with D possibly matching TRBD1 (6 bases). CDR1 and CDR2 (germline): SGHRS, YFSETQ. Trimming removed 0 bases at V and 6 bases at J, with 9 bases between. The CDR3 covers 14 residues. This CDR3 reads CASSLDRADEKLFF. Written as DNA, the CDR3 is TGCGCCAGCAGCTTGGACAGGGCGGATGAAAAACTGTTTTTT.

This rearrangement joins TRBV4-1 to TRBJ1-1; 10 bases are shared with TRBD1. The J segment lost 0 bases and the V segment lost 3 bases, leaving 10 bases of the junction unmatched. CDR1 and CDR2 from the germline V gene are MGHRA and YSYEKL. The CDR3 extends over 18 amino acids. The CDR3 sequence is CASSQLDGTGDMNTEAFF. The CDR3 DNA is TGCGCCAGCAGCCAGCTCGACGGGACAGGGGACATGAACACTGAAGCTTTCTTT.

The rearrangement links TRBV13 to TRBJ1-1, with TRBD1 as a possible D gene (5 bases). V lost 5 bases to trimming and J lost 6 bases, with 7 bases between them. The CDR3 is 11 residues long. The V gene's germline CDR1 is PRHDT and CDR2 FYEKMQ (reference sequence). CDR3 amino acids: CASSQGSEAFF. The CDR3 DNA sequence: TGTGCCAGCAGCCAGGGATCTGAAGCTTTCTTT.

This clone appeared once. V and J are TRBV15 and TRBJ1-1; 7 bases match TRBD1. Germline CDR1 reads LNHNV; CDR2 reads YYDKDF (reference sequence). This CDR3 region has 16 residues. The V gene end was trimmed by 0 bases and the J gene end by 6 bases; junction bases not matched to a gene: 10. The CDR3 bases are TGTGCCACCAGCAGAGAAGGAATCAGGGGGATCGCTGAAGCTTTCTTT. Its translation: CATSREGIRGIAEAFF. The entire variable domain, with the rest obtained from reference TRBV15 and TRBJ1-1, is as follows: DAMVIQNPRYQVTQFGKPVTLSCSQTLNHNVMYWYQQKSSQAPKLLFHYYDKDFNNEADTPDNFQSRRPNTSFCFLDIRSPGLGDTAMYLCATSREGIRGIAEAFFGQGTRLTVV.

The chain uses TRBV30 and TRBJ2-2; 13 bases match TRBD2. This CDR3 contains 18 residues. Trimming took 0 bases from V and 6 from J; bases not matched to a gene: 10. In germline, CDR1 is GTSNPN, CDR2 SVGIG (reference sequence). The DNA for the CDR3 is TGTGCCTGGAGTGTTCGGACTAGCGGGGGACCTAGCGCCGGGGAGCTGTTTTTT. This translates into CAWSVRTSGGPSAGELFF.

V usage is TRBV6-6 and J usage is TRBJ2-2; unclear D gene. V was cut by 3 bases and J by 1 base, with 6 bases left in between. Looked up from germline, CDR1 is MNHNY and CDR2 is SVGAGI (reference sequence). The CDR3 loop spans 14 amino acids. Here the CDR3 DNA reads TGTGCCAGCAGTTATAACTTGAACACCGGGGAGCTGTTTTTT. Its translation: CASSYNLNTGELFF.